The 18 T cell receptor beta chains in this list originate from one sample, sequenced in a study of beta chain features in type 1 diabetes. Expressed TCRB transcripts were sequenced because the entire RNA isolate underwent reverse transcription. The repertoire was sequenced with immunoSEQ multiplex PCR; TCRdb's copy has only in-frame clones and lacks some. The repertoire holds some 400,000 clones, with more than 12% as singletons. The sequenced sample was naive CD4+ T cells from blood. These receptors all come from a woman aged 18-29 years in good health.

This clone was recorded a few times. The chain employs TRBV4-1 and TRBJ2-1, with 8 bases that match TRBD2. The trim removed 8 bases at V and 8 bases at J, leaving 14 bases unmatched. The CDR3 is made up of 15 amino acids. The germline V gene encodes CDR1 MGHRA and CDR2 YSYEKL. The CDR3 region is CASREIGTSRYEQFF. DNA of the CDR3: TGCGCCAGCCGCGAAATCGGGACTAGTAGATATGAGCAGTTCTTC.

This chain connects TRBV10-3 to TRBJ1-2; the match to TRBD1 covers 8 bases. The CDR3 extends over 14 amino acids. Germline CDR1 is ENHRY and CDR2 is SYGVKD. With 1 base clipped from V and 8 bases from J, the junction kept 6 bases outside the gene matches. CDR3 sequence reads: CAISEFETGDGYTF. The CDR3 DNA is TGTGCCATCAGTGAGTTTGAGACAGGGGACGGCTACACCTTC.

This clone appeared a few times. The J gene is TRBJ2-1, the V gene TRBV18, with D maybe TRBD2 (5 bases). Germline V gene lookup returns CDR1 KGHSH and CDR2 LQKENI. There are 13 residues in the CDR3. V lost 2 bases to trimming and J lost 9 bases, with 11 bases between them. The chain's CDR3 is CASSPTSYAEQFF. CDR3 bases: TGTGCCAGCTCACCAACTAGTTATGCTGAGCAGTTCTTC.

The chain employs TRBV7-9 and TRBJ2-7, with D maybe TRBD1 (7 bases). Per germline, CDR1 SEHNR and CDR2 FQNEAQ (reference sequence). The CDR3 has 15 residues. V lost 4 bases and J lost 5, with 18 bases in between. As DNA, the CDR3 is TGTGCCAGCAGCTCATTTGGGGGGACAGTCGACGAGCAGTACTTC. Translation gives CASSSFGGTVDEQYF.

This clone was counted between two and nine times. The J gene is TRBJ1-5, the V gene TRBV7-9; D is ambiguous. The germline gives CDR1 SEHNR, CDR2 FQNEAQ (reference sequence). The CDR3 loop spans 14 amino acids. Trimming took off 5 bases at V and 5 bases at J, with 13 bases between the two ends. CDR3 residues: CASSDFGEHQPQHF. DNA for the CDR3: TGTGCCAGCAGCGATTTCGGGGAGCATCAGCCCCAGCATTTT.

The CDR3 coding sequence is TGTGCCAGCTGTAGCTCCTCCTACAATGAGCAGTTCTTC. Translating it yields CASCSSSYNEQFF. The gene calls are TRBV28 and TRBJ2-1, with unresolved D. The V end was cut by 8 bases, the J end by 0 bases, with 8 bases between. The germline CDR1 and CDR2 sequences are MDHEN and SYDVKM. This CDR3 has 13 residues.

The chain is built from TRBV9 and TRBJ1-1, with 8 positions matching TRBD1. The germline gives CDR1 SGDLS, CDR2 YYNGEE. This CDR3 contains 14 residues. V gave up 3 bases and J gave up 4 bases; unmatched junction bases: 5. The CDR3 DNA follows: TGTGCCAGCAGCGGCCGACAGGGGTCCACTGAAGCTTTCTTT. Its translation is CASSGRQGSTEAFF.

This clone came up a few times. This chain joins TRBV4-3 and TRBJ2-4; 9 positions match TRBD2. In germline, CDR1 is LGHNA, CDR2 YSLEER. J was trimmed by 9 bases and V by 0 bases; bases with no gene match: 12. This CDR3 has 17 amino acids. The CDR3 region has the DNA TGCGCCAGCAGCCAAGAGATCACTAGCGGGTGGGGAGGCATTCAGTACTTC. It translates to CASSQEITSGWGGIQYF.

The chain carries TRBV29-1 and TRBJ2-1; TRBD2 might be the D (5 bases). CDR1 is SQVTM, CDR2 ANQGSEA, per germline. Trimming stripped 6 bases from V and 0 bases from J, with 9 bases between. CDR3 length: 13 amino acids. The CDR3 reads CSVPRDSYNEQFF. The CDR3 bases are TGCAGCGTCCCCCGGGACTCCTACAATGAGCAGTTCTTC.

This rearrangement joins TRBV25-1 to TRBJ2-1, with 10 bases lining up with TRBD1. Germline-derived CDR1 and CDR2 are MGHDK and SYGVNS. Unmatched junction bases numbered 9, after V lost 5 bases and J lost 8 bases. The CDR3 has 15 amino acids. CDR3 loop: CASSFRQGAKDEQFF. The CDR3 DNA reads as TGTGCCAGCAGTTTCAGACAGGGGGCTAAGGATGAGCAGTTCTTC.

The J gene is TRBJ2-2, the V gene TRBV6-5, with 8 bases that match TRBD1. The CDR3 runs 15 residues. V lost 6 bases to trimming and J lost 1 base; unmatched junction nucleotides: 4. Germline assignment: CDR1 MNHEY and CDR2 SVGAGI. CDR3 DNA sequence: TGTGCCAGCAGCTTCGGGACAGGGAACACCGGGGAGCTGTTTTTT. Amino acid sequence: CASSFGTGNTGELFF.

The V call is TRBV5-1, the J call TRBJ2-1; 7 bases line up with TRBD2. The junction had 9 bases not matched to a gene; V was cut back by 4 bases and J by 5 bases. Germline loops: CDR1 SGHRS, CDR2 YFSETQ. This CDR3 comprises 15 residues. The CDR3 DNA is TGCGCCAGCAGCGCGGGCGGGAGCATGAACAATGAGCAGTTCTTC. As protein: CASSAGGSMNNEQFF.

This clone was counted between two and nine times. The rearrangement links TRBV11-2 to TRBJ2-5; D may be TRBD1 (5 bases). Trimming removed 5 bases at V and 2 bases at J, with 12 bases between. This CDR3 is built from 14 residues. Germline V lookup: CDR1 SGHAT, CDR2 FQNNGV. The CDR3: CASSPNRGQETQYF. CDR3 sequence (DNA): TGTGCCAGCAGCCCCAATAGGGGACAAGAGACCCAGTACTTC.

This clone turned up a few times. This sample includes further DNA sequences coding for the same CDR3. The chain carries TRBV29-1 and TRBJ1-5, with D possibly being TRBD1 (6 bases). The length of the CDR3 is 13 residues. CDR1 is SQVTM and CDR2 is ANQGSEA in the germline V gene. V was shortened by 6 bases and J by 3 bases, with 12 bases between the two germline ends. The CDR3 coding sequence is TGCAGCGTCAGCCAGGGGTACAATCAGCCCCAGCATTTT. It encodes CSVSQGYNQPQHF.

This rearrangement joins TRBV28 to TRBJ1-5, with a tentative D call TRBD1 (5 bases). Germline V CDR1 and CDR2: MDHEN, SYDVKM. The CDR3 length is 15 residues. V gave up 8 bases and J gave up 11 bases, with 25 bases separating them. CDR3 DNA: TGTGCCAGCGCCAAACCTTCCGATGGGGCAGAGACCCAGCATTTT. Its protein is CASAKPSDGAETQHF. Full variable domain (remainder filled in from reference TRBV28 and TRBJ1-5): DVKVTQSSRYLVKRTGEKVFLECVQDMDHENMFWYRQDPGLGLRLIYFSYDVKMKEKGDIPEGYSVSREKKERFSLILESASTNQTSMYLCASAKPSDGAETQHFGDGTRLSIL.

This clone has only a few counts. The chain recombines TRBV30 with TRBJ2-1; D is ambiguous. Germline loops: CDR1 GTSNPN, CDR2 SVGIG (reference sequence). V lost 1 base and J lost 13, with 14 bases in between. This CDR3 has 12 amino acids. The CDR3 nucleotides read TGTGCCTGGAGTGCCCAACACGGGTTTCAGTTCTTC. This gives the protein CAWSAQHGFQFF.

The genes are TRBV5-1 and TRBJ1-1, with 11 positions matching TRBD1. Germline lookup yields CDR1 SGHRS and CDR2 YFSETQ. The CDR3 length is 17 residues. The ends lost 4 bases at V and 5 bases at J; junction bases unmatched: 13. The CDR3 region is CASSKRTGGTSATEAFF. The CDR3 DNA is TGCGCCAGCAGCAAAAGGACAGGGGGCACTTCAGCAACTGAAGCTTTCTTT.

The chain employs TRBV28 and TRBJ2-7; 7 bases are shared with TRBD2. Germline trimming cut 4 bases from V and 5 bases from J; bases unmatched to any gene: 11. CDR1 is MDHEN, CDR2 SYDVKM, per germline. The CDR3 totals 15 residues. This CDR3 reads CASSSPGEGPNEQYF. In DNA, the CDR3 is TGTGCCAGCAGTTCACCGGGGGAGGGCCCGAACGAGCAGTACTTC.